What follows is one T cell receptor beta chain and its context. V lost 5 bases, J lost 6 bases, and 17 bases lay in between. The germline V gene has CDR1 SGHAT and CDR2 FQNNGV. The CDR3 has 15 residues. The data are from a study of CD8 T cells in Susac syndrome. RNA was extracted with the RNeasy kit, and a quantity of roughly 0.5 to 1 ug was reverse transcribed using random hexamers. TCRdb ran MiXCR on the immunoSEQ multiplex PCR reads and lists one entry per CDR3 protein. The sample consists of around 140,000 distinct CDR3 sequences, 75% to 90% of them appearing once. The multiple sclerosis control group was made up of treatment-naive patients with stable or active relapsing-remitting disease.

Sequenced sample: CD8+ T cells from PBMCs. This receptor was taken from a human donor with multiple sclerosis. The chain carries TRBV11-2 and TRBJ2-1; either TRBD1 or TRBD2 may supply D (6 bases each). Written as DNA, the CDR3 is TGTGCCAGCAGCCGAGTCGGAGGAGGGGGCAATGAGCAGTTCTTC. Protein product: CASSRVGGGGNEQFF.